This T cell receptor beta chain was obtained from a study of blood T cell repertoires in COVID-19 (TCRdb year 2020). Background on the whole study: The collaborator samples originated in the United States, Italy and Spain and spanned the acute and convalescent phases of COVID-19. Nearly every sample came with metadata listing a de-identified subject ID, COVID-19 status, age in years and sex. Deeply sampled blood TCRbeta repertoires from subjects exposed to, actively infected with, or recovered from COVID-19 were included in the dataset. The repertoires were made available in a free public database intended to serve as a resource for research on the immune response to SARS-CoV-2. The prospective study material was composed of cDNA or gDNA derived from T cells, B-cell-depleted T cells, or PBMCs. Samples were obtained from the ongoing ImmuneRACE study (first 160 participants) and from over a thousand subjects provided by 6 global collaborators. Where available, HLA class I and class II types were obtained from metadata supplied by the sample provider rather than from assay-based typing.

Germline trimming: 3 bases from V, 4 bases from J; junction bases outside gene matches: 5. According to the germline V gene, CDR1 reads SGHTA and CDR2 reads FQGNSA. The CDR3 measures 15 amino acids from cysteine to phenylalanine. The entry retains the CDR3 DNA only, 45 bases that are in frame from base 1. Whole blood was collected in K2EDTA tubes by collaborating institutions according to the institutions' own protocols. For TCRbeta analysis, collaborators shipped samples as frozen whole blood, isolated PBMCs, or DNA extracted from either of those sample types. TCRbeta CDR3 regions were amplified from genomic DNA using the immunoSEQ Assay, a bias-controlled multiplex PCR. The paper's processing steps were these. The number of nucleated cells in each sample was estimated by amplification of reference gene primers within the assay. Sequence reads were collapsed and filtered to measure the absolute abundance of every unique TCRbeta CDR3 rearrangement. For each sample, productive Simpson clonality was calculated by taking the square root of Simpson's diversity index across productive rearrangements. Not all clones reach the TCRdb copy of this immuneACCESS table, which keeps in-frame sequences only. Checked studies attribute under half of the gap to unresolved V genes and leave the rest unexplained. Clone size and V and J calls were adopted from that table, with D and trimming inferred from the DNA. This sample is represented by 70,000 to 80,000 clones; around 83% of them were singletons. The ten most abundant clones make up about 43% of the sample.

Paper-wide results and their limitations: How much clinical and demographic metadata was included differed by source and by participant, and the metadata was provided uncurated.

Turning to this clone: Its antigen remains unidentified. It has no much larger one-base neighbor in the sample; base qualities were not kept.

This receptor chain uses TRBV7-2 and TRBJ2-1; 8 central bases correspond to TRBD2. The receptor's source is a man older than 75 with acute or convalescent COVID-19. Specimen: peripheral blood. The bases are TGTGCCAGCAGCTTCGGGGGGGCCTCTTACAATGAGCAGTTCTTC. This encodes CASSFGGASYNEQFF. The variable domain in full, with residues beyond the CDR3 obtained from the reference TRBV7-2 and TRBJ2-1 genes, is GAGVSQSPSNKVTEKGKDVELRCDPISGHTALYWYRQSLGQGLEFLIYFQGNSAPDKSGLPSDRFSAERTGGSVSTLTIQRTQQEDSAVYLCASSFGGASYNEQFFGPGTRLTVL.